Listed below are T cell receptor beta chains from one sample, sequenced in a study of cytomegalovirus exposure and HLA in healthy donors. The assay was immunoSEQ multiplex PCR, and TCRdb's table has in-frame clones only and misses some. The repertoire consists of 150,000 to 200,000 clones, with around 81% occurring once and the leading ten covering 4.9%. Specimen: PBMCs. All receptors derive from a woman aged 18-35 years in good health and CMV-seropositive. Each CDR3 is given with its conserved first and last residue. D genes are given only for firm matches. Expanded clones get a size class; other rows say once, few or many, or leave the size out.

d_gene,j_gene,abundance,v_gene,CDR3nt,CDR3aa
NA,TRBJ1-5,NA,TRBV5-8,TGTGCCAGCAGCTTGCTGGCAGGGAATCAGCCCCAACATTTT,CASSLLAGNQPQHF
TRBD1,TRBJ1-5,NA,TRBV9,TGTGCCAGCAGCGTACAACAGGACAGGGGGTTTAGTAAATATCAGCCCCAGCATTTT,CASSVQQDRGFSKYQPQHF
TRBD2,TRBJ2-7,NA,TRBV6-6,TGTGCCAGCAGTAGGGGACTAGCGGCTTCCTTTTACGAGCAGTACTTC,CASSRGLAASFYEQYF
NA,TRBJ1-3,once,TRBV29-1,TGCAGCGTTTTGGGGCACCTCTCTGGAAACACCATATATTTT,CSVLGHLSGNTIYF
TRBD1,TRBJ1-5,few,TRBV2,TGTGCCAGCAGTCCTGACAGGGAAAATCAGCCCCAGCATTTT,CASSPDRENQPQHF
NA,TRBJ1-1,once,TRBV11-2,TGTGCCAGCAGCGTTAGACAATACCAAGCTTTCTTT,CASSVRQYQAFF
NA,TRBJ2-3,NA,TRBV5-1,TGCGCCAGCAGCGCCCGGGACTTAGGCACAGATACGCAGTATTTT,CASSARDLGTDTQYF
NA,TRBJ1-5,once,TRBV30,TGTGCCTGGAGCGGACCCCGAGGGCCGGGGGGCAATCAGCCCCAGCATTTT,CAWSGPRGPGGNQPQHF
NA,TRBJ2-2,NA,TRBV15,TGTGCCACCAGCAGAGATGGCGGGGCCGCTACCGGGGAGCTGTTTTTT,CATSRDGGAATGELFF
NA,TRBJ2-7,once,TRBV7-2,TGTGCCAGCAGCTTAGTCTACGAGCAGTACTTC,CASSLVYEQYF
TRBD1,TRBJ2-2,NA,TRBV7-2,TGTGCCAGCAGCTTCGTGGGACAGAGAGCCGGGGAGCTGTTTTTT,CASSFVGQRAGELFF
NA,TRBJ1-1,NA,TRBV4-1,TGCGCCAGCAGCCAGGAACAGGGTAGCTCTGAAGCTTTCTTT,CASSQEQGSSEAFF
TRBD1,TRBJ2-3,NA,TRBV11-3,TGTGCCAGCAGCTTAGAACAGGGGTTCACGCAGTATTTT,CASSLEQGFTQYF
NA,TRBJ1-6,NA,TRBV7-2,TGTGCCAGCAGCCGGAATTCCGGGACGGGAGGCACCCTCCACTTT,CASSRNSGTGGTLHF
TRBD1,TRBJ2-7,NA,TRBV18,TGTGCCAGCTCACCAGGACAGGGGGCGCGGGAGCAGTACTTC,CASSPGQGAREQYF
TRBD1,TRBJ1-3,NA,TRBV27,TGTGCCAGTCGGACAGGGATGTCCGGAAACACCATATATTTT,CASRTGMSGNTIYF
NA,TRBJ2-1,NA,TRBV27,TGTGCCAGCAGTTTAGCTCATCGGAGTTTGGGTGAGCAGTTCTTC,CASSLAHRSLGEQFF
TRBD2,TRBJ2-3,few,TRBV6-1,TGTGCCAGCAGTGAAGGGGCGGGGGGGGGCACAGATACGCAGTATTTT,CASSEGAGGGTDTQYF
TRBD2,TRBJ2-1,NA,TRBV5-6,TGTGCCAGCAGCCAGAGGGGACTAGCTAGGAATGAGCAGTTCTTC,CASSQRGLARNEQFF
TRBD1,TRBJ2-5,NA,TRBV13,TGTGCCAGCAGCCGCGCGGTGTTGGGACAGGGGAGAGAGACCCAGTACTTC,CASSRAVLGQGRETQYF
TRBD2,TRBJ2-1,once,TRBV7-3,TGTGCCAGCAGCCCGACTAGCGGGGGGTTGCTTCGCAATGAGCAGTTCTTC,CASSPTSGGLLRNEQFF
TRBD1,TRBJ1-1,NA,TRBV5-1,TGCGCCAGCAGCTTCCCAAATGTAAGGACGACAGGGGTTCCGGGCCTTCTCCGAAGCACTGAAGCTTTCTTT,CASSFPNVRTTGVPGLLRSTEAFF
TRBD2,TRBJ2-7,NA,TRBV7-3,TGTGCCAGCAGCTTAACAGGGGTAGCGGGGGTGCAAGACTACGAGCAGTACTTC,CASSLTGVAGVQDYEQYF
NA,TRBJ2-7,once,TRBV15,TGTGCCACCAGCAGAGGGGACAAGATCTACGAGCAGTACTTC,CATSRGDKIYEQYF
NA,TRBJ2-5,NA,TRBV5-1,TGCGCCAGCAGCGGAACAGGGAGGGGGCAAGAGACCCAGTACTTC,CASSGTGRGQETQYF